What follows is one T cell receptor beta chain and its context. Its antigen is not identified. The CDR3 consists of 15 residues. The V segment lost 0 bases and the J segment 4 bases; nucleotides outside the gene matches: 5. The germline gives CDR1 LNHNV, CDR2 YYDKDF (reference sequence). This sample was taken from a study of OX40 agonist ivuxolimab in advanced cancers. Study in general: The patients got ivuxolimab, which is an agonistic anti-OX40 (CD134) antibody. Overall study findings and caveats: Dose levels from 0.1 to 3.0 mg/kg saw CD4+ and CD8+ blood T cells expand clonally by week 6.

Using immunoSEQ multiplex PCR, the repertoire was profiled, and TCRdb retains in-frame clones only, with some absent. The sample includes over 100,000 clones, roughly nine tenths of them seen just once. The chain uses TRBV15 and TRBJ1-2; 7 bases map to TRBD1. Specimen: CD4+ or CD8+ T cells sorted from blood, collected in a trial of the OX40 agonist ivuxolimab. The receptor was isolated from an adult with an advanced solid tumor such as melanoma, head and neck, liver or kidney cancer. The CDR3 loop is CATSREGSGGYGYTF. The CDR3 coding sequence is TGTGCCACCAGCAGAGAGGGGTCAGGGGGCTATGGCTACACCTTC.